The 4 T cell receptor beta chains in this list originate from one sample, sequenced in a study of regulatory T cells in long-lasting Graves disease (dated by TCRdb to 2020 to 2023). Receptor amplification or capture employed multiplex PCR. The run used an Illumina HiSeq 4000. iRepertoire HTBI primers and Arm-PCR amplification of CDR3 regions were used to construct TCR beta libraries. Clones were called with MiXCR by TCRdb after fastp trimmed the public reads at Q25, and only in-frame beta chains were retained. Each CDR3 protein gets just one entry, which takes the most common genes and DNA from the rows behind it. The sample profile shows approximately 490,000 distinct CDR3 sequences; around 15% of them were found once. In total, the top ten clones hold approximately 12% of the sample. The time point label, as the study defines it: newly diagnosed GD, antithyroid drugs for less than 3 months. RNA was extracted from PBMCs in TRIzol for both TCR sequencing and RNA sequencing.

These data also formed part of another study, on T cells in Graves' hyperthyroidism and ophthalmopathy.

The starting material was peripheral blood mononuclear cells (PBMCs), obtained at new diagnosis, from a patient treated with antithyroid drugs. Source of these receptors: a man between 35 and 55 years old with Graves disease. Donor details come from another sample of the same person, matched by shared clones.

As concerns this clonotype: Given a much more abundant clone one base away, this may be a read error. This chain links TRBV28 with TRBJ1-4, with D possibly matching TRBD1 (5 bases). Germline V gene sequence: CDR1 MDHEN, CDR2 SYDVKM. The V gene lost 2 bases and the J gene lost 7 bases, with 11 bases spanning the gap. This CDR3 spans 14 amino acids. The CDR3 bases are TGTGCCAGCAGTTTAGGGGGGGTCAGTGAAAAACTGTTTTTT. Protein: CASSLGGVSEKLFF.

This clonotype has ten or more counts. The chain uses TRBV7-3 and TRBJ2-2; D is unresolved. Trimming removed 5 bases from V and 4 bases from J, with 14 bases in between. Germline-derived CDR1 and CDR2 are SGHTA and FQGTGA. The length of the CDR3 is 15 residues. The CDR3 nucleotides read TGTGCCAGCAGCCCGTCCAGAGGTGGCACCGGGGAGCTGTTTTTT. Amino acid sequence: CASSPSRGGTGELFF.

The chain joins TRBV10-2 to TRBJ2-3, with D tentatively TRBD1 or TRBD2 (6 bases each). Trimming stripped 7 bases from V and 6 bases from J, with 11 bases between. CDR1 and CDR2 from the germline V gene are WSHSY and SAAADI. The CDR3 covers 12 residues. The CDR3 nucleotides are TGCGCCAGCACTAAAGGGGGGGATACGCAGTATTTT. It is translated as CASTKGGDTQYF.

This chain connects TRBV29-1 to TRBJ2-3, with no clear D. The germline V and J ends were trimmed by 4 bases and 2 bases, with 10 bases remaining between them. The CDR3 spans 13 residues. Per germline, CDR1 SQVTM and CDR2 ANQGSEA. The DNA of the CDR3 is TGCAGCGTTGGGCAAAGTCCCACAGATACGCAGTATTTT. Its translation: CSVGQSPTDTQYF.